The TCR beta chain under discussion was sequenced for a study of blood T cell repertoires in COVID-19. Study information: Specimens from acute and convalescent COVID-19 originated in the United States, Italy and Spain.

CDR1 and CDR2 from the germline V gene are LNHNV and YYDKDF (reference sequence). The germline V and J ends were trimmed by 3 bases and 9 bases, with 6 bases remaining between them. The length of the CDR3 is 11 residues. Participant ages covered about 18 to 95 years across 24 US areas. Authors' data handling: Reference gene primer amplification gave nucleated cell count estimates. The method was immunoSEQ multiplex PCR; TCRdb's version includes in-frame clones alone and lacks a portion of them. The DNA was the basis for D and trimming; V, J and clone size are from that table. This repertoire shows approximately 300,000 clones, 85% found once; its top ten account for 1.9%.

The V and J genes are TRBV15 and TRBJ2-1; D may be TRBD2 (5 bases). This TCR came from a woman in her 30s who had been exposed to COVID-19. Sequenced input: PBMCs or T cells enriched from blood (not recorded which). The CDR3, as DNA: TGTGCCACCAGCAGGGGGAGTGAGCAGTTCTTC. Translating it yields CATSRGSEQFF.